The present TCR beta chain was sequenced within a study of high-grade serous ovarian cancer treatment subgroups (dated by TCRdb to 2020 to 2023). Context from the whole study: On average, sequencing produced over 13,000 reads and 6,500 to 9,000 unique TCR beta rearrangements for each sample. The study profiled TCR beta repertoires in high-grade serous ovarian cancer patients grouped by complete gross resection or neoadjuvant chemotherapy response under a laparoscopic triage algorithm. Of the approximately 30 patients in the cohort, around ten had no residual disease after primary surgery (R0), around ten were excellent NACT responders, and around ten were poor NACT responders. In total there were 95 or so samples, since every patient provided one primary tumor sample and two metastatic tumor samples. Study-level results and caveats: Repertoire similarity ranging from about 0.11 to 0.8 was observed between tumors from the same patient, whereas almost no similarity was observed between different patients. Bulk tumor TCR sequencing lacked spatial information, limiting insight into HGSC tumor complexity and diversity. TCR repertoire analyses focused on CDR3; CDR1 and CDR2 were not analyzed. TCR clonal relatedness was found to be positively correlated with neoantigen level and, by trend, with copy number variation and mutation load derived from whole-genome sequencing.

Only a few counts were recorded for this clone. Its antigen is unknown. No much larger clone is present one base from it, and per-base qualities are unavailable. Tumor samples were collected prior to definitive surgery or chemotherapy. Genomic DNA extraction was performed by the MD Anderson Biospecimen Extraction Resource, and TCR sequencing was carried out by the MD Anderson Cancer Genomics Laboratory. The roughly 95 tumor samples underwent high-throughput TCR profiling with ImmunoSEQ. Per the original workflow: Repertoire diversity metrics included richness (unique productive sequences), clonality, evenness and relatedness; Bhattacharyya coefficient assessed similarity between samples. A sensitivity analysis excluded TCRs with fewer than two reads and gave consistent conclusions. In its TCRdb copy, this immuneACCESS table keeps in-frame sequences only and misses some clones. Where compared with another copy, unresolved V genes explain less than half of these, and the others have no known cause. Clone size and the V and J calls come from that table; the DNA yielded D and trimming. The sample table shows thousands of clones, and around 68% are seen once. The leading ten clones occupy more than 14% of the sample.

The CDR3 starts with the cysteine, ends with the phenylalanine, and has 12 residues. Only CDR3 DNA remains: 36 bases, in frame from the first base. CDR1 and CDR2 (SGHVS, FQNEAQ) derive from the germline V gene. The junction carries 8 bases between V and J, which are trimmed by 5 bases and 6 bases respectively. In this chain, TRBV7-8 is recombined with TRBJ1-5, with an unclear D gene assignment. Sequenced: tumor tissue. This receptor was obtained from a human donor with high-grade serous ovarian cancer. The CDR3 amino acid sequence is: CASSGFGQPQHF. The nucleotide sequence reads as follows: TGTGCCAGCAGCGGCTTCGGTCAGCCCCAGCATTTT.